The rows below give T cell receptor beta chains drawn from one sample of a study of cytomegalovirus exposure and HLA in healthy donors. The data were produced by immunoSEQ multiplex PCR, yet TCRdb's version contains in-frame clones alone and is incomplete. The data hold approximately 110,000 clones, with around two thirds observed a single time. Sequenced: PBMCs. The source is a man aged 55 to 70 in good health and CMV-seropositive. Both conserved end residues are part of each CDR3. A D gene is named only where the DNA matches it firmly. Not all rows give a size; the values are once, few, many and, for expanded clones, a class.

TRBV4-1	.	TRBJ1-5	.	CASSPTGGNQPQHF
TRBV4-1	TRBD1	TRBJ2-7	.	CASSLAGQGYEQYF
TRBV27	.	TRBJ2-3	.	CASSFKGHTQYF
TRBV6-1	TRBD1	TRBJ1-2	.	CASSEFRGQGDGYTF
TRBV6-5	TRBD1	TRBJ1-5	.	CASRQDRAQPQHF
TRBV28	.	TRBJ1-5	.	CASSERFAGPQGNQPQHF
TRBV7-9	TRBD2	TRBJ2-1	few	CASSPRLAGGTTEQFF
TRBV1	.	TRBJ2-1	.	CTSSQAGGGYNEQFF
TRBV28	TRBD1	TRBJ1-4	few	CASSSIRQGEVGKLFF
TRBV30	TRBD2	TRBJ2-5	.	CAWAVTSGDVTQYF
TRBV19	TRBD1	TRBJ2-7	.	CASQPTGDLGEQYF
TRBV6-5	.	TRBJ1-2	.	CASSATPTVDYGYTF
TRBV5-1	.	TRBJ1-6	few	CASAGQINSPLHF
TRBV5-1	TRBD1	TRBJ2-2	.	CASSPGQRLSTGELFF